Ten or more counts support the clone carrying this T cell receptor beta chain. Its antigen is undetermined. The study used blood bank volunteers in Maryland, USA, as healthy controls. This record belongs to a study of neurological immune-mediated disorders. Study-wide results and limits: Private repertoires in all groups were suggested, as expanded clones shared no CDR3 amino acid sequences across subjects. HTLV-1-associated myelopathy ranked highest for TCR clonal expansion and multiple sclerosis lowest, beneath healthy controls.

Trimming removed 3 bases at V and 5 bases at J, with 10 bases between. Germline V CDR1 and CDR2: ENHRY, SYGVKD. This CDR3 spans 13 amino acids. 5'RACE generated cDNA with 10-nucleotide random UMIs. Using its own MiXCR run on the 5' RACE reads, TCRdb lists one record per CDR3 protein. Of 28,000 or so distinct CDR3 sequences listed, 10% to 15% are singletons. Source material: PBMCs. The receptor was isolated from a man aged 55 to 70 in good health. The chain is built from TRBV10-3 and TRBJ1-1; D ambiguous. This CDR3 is CAISDVSGTEAFF. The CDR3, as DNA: TGTGCCATCAGTGATGTTTCGGGGACTGAAGCTTTCTTT.